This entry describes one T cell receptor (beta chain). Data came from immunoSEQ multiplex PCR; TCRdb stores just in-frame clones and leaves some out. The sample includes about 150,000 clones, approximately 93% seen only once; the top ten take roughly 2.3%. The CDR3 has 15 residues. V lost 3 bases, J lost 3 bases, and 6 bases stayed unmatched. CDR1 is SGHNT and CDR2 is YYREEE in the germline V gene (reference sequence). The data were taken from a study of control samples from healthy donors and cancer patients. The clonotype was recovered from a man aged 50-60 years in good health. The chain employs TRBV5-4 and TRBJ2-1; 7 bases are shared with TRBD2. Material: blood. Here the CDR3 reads CASSSMTSFYNEQFF. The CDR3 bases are TGTGCCAGCAGCTCCATGACTAGCTTCTACAATGAGCAGTTCTTC. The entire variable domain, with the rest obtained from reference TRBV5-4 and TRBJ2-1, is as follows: ETGVTQSPTHLIKTRGQQVTLRCSSQSGHNTVSWYQQALGQGPQFIFQYYREEENGRGNFPPRFSGLQFPNYSSELNVNALELDDSALYLCASSSMTSFYNEQFFGPGTRLTVL.